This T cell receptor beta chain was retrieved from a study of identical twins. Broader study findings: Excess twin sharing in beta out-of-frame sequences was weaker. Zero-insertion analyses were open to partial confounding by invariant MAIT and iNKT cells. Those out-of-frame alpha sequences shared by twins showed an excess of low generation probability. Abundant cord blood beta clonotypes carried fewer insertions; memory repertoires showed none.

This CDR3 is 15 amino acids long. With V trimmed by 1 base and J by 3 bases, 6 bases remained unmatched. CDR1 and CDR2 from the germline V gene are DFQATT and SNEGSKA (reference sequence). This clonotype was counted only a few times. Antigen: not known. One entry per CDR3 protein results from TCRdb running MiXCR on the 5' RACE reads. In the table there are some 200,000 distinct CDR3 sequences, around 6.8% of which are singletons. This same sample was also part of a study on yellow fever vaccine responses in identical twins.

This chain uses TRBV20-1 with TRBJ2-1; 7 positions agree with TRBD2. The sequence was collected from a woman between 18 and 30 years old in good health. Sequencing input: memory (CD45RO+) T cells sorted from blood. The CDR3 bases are TGCAGTGCTAGAGGACTAGCTACTAACTACAATGAGCAGTTCTTC. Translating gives CSARGLATNYNEQFF.